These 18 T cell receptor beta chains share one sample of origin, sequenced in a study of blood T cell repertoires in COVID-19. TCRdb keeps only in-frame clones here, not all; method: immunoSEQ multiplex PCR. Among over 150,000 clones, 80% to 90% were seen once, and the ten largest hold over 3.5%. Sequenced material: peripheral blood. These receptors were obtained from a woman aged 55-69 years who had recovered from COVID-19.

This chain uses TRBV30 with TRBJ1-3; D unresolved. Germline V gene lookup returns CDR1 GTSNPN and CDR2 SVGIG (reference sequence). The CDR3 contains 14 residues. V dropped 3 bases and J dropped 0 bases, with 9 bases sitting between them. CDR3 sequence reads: CAWSVGDSGNTIYF. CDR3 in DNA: TGTGCCTGGAGCGTCGGGGACTCTGGAAACACCATATATTTT.

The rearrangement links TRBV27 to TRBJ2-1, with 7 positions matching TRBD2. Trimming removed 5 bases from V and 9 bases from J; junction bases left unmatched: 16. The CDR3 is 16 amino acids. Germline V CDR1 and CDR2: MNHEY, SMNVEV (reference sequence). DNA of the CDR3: TGTGCCAGCAGTGCCCTGAGGACTAGATCTACAGGTGAGCAGTTCTTC. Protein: CASSALRTRSTGEQFF.

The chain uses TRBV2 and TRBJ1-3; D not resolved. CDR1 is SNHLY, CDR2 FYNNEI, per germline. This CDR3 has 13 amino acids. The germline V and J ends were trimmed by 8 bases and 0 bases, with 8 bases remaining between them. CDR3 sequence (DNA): TGTGCCAGCCGTCCGAGCTCTGGAAACACCATATATTTT. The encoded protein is CASRPSSGNTIYF. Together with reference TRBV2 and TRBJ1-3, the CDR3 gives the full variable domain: EPEVTQTPSHQVTQMGQEVILRCVPISNHLYFYWYRQILGQKVEFLVSFYNNEISEKSEIFDDQFSVERPDGSNFTLKIRSTKLEDSAMYFCASRPSSGNTIYFGEGSWLTVV.

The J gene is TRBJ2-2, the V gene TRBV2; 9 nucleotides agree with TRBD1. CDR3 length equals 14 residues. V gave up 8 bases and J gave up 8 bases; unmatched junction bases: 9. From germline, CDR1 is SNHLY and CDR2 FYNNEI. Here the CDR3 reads CASRDRADLGELFF. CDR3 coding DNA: TGTGCCAGCCGGGACAGGGCCGACCTTGGGGAGCTGTTTTTT.

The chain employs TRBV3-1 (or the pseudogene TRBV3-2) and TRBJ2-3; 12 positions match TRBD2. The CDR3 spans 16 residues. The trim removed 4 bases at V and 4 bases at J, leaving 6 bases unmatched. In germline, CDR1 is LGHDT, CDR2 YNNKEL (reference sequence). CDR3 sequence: CASSLTSGGSADTQYF. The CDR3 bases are TGTGCCAGCAGCCTCACTAGCGGGGGGTCCGCAGATACGCAGTATTTT.

The DNA of the CDR3 is TGTGCCAGCAGCGCAGGTCGAGCGGGGGGGCCTGAAGAGACCCAGTACTTC. Encoded protein: CASSAGRAGGPEETQYF. This rearrangement joins TRBV7-9 to TRBJ2-5; 10 bases fit TRBD2. V lost 5 bases to trimming and J lost 3 bases; unmatched junction nucleotides: 12. The germline V gene has CDR1 SEHNR and CDR2 FQNEAQ (reference sequence). The CDR3 consists of 17 residues. The variable domain in full, completed from reference TRBV7-9 and TRBJ2-5, reads DTGVSQNPRHKITKRGQNVTFRCDPISEHNRLYWYRQTLGQGPEFLTYFQNEAQLEKSRLLSDRFSAERPKGSFSTLEIQRTEQGDSAMYLCASSAGRAGGPEETQYFGPGTRLLVL.

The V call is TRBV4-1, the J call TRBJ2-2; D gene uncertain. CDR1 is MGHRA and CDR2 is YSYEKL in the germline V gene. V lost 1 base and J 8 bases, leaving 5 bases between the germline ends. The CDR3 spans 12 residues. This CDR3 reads CASSQVVGELFF. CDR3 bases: TGCGCCAGCAGCCAAGTAGTAGGGGAGCTGTTTTTT.

CDR3 bases: TGTGCCAGCAGCTTATTCGGCGGGATACAAGAGACCCAGTACTTC. Amino acid sequence: CASSLFGGIQETQYF. The rearrangement joins TRBV7-2 to TRBJ2-5, with a tentative D call TRBD2 (6 bases). V was shortened by 2 bases and J by 2 bases, with 12 bases between the two germline ends. The length of the CDR3 is 15 residues. The germline CDR1 and CDR2 sequences are SGHTA and FQGNSA.

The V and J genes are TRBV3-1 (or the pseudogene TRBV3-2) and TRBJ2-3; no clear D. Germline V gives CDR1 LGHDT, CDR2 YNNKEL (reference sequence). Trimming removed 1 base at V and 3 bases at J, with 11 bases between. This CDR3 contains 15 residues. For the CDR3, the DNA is TGTGCCAGCAGCCAAGGGGCAGGTTGGACAGATACGCAGTATTTT. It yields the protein CASSQGAGWTDTQYF.

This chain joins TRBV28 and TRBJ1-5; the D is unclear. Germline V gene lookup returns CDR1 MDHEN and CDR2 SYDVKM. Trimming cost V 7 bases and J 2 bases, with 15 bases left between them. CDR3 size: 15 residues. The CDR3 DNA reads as TGTGCCAGCACCGATCATGGGAGGGGCAATCAGCCCCAGCATTTT. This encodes CASTDHGRGNQPQHF.

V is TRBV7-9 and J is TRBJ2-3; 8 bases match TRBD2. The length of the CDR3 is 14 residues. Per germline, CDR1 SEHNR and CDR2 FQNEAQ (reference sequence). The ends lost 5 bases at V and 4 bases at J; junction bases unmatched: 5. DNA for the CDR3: TGTGCCAGCAGCCGCGTCGGGGGGGCAGATACGCAGTATTTT. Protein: CASSRVGGADTQYF.

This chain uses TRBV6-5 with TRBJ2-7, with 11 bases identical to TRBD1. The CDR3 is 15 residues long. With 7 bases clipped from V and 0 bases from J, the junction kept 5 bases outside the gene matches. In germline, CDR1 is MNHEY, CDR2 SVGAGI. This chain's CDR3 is CASTSGTGGSYEQYF. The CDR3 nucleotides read TGTGCCAGCACTTCTGGGACAGGGGGCTCCTACGAGCAGTACTTC.

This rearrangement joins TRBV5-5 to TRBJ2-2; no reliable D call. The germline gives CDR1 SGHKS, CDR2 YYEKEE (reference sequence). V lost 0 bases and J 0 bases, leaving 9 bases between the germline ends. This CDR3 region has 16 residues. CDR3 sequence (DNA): TGTGCCAGCAGCTTGGGGAGCAGCGCGAACACCGGGGAGCTGTTTTTT. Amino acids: CASSLGSSANTGELFF.

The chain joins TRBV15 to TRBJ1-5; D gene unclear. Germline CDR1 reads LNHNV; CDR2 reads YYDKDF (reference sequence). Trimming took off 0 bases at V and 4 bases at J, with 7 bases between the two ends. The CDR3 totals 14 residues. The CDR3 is CATSRERQNQPQHF. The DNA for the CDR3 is TGTGCCACCAGCAGAGAGAGGCAAAATCAGCCCCAGCATTTT.

The CDR3 is CASSPDRSQSVLTF. Written as DNA, the CDR3 is TGCGCCAGCAGCCCGGACAGGTCCCAATCTGTCCTGACTTTC. V usage is TRBV5-1 and J usage is TRBJ2-6; TRBD1 aligns across 7 bases. The CDR3 loop spans 14 amino acids. V gave up 4 bases and J gave up 13 bases; unmatched junction bases: 11. Germline CDR1 SGHRS, CDR2 YFSETQ.

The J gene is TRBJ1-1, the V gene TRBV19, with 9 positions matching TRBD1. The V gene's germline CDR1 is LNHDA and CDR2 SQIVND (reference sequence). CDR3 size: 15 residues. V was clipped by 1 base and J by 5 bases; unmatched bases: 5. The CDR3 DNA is TGTGCCAGTAGTATAGCTGGACAGGGGAGGACTGAAGCTTTCTTT. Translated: CASSIAGQGRTEAFF.

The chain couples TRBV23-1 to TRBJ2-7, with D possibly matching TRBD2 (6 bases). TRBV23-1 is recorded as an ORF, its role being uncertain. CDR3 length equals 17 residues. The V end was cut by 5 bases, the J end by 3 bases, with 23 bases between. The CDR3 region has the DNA TGCGCCAGCAGTTGCGGCCCGGGGGATCCCGACCACTACGAGCAGTACTTC. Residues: CASSCGPGDPDHYEQYF.

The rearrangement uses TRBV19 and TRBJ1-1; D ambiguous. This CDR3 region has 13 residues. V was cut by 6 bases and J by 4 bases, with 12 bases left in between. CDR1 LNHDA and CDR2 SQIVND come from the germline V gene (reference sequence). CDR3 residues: CASSSQAGTEAFF. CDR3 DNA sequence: TGTGCCAGTAGCTCCCAGGCCGGCACTGAAGCTTTCTTT.